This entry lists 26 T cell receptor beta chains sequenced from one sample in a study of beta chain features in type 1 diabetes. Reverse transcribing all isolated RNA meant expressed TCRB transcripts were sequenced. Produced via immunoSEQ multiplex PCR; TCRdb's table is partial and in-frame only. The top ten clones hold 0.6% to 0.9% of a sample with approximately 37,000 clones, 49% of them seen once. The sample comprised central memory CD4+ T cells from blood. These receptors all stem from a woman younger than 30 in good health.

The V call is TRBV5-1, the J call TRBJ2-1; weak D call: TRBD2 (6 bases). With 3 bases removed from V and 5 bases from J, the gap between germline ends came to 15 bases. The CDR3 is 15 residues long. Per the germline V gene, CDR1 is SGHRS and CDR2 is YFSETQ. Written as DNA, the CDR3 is TGCGCCAGCAGCTGGTCCGGGACTGGACACAATGAGCAGTTCTTC. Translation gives CASSWSGTGHNEQFF.

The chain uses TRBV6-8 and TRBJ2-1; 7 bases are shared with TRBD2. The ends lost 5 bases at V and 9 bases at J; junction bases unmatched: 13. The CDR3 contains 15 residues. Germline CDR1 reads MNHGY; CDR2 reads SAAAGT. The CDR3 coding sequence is TGTGCCAGCAGTGCATTGCCTACTAGCGTTGGTGAGCAGTTCTTC. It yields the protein CASSALPTSVGEQFF.

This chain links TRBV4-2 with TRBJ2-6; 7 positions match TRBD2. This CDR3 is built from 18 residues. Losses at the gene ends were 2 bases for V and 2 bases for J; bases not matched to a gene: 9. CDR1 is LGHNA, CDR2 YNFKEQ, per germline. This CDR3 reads CASSQHLRGVTGANVLTF. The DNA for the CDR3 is TGTGCCAGCAGCCAACATCTCCGGGGGGTTACTGGGGCCAACGTCCTGACTTTC.

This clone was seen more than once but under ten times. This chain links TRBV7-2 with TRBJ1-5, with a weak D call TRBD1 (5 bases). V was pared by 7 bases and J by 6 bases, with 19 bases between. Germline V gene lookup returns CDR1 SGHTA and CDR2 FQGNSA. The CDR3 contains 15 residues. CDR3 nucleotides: TGTGCCAGCAACCTGGGGCACCCCTCCGGTCAGCCCCAGCATTTT. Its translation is CASNLGHPSGQPQHF.

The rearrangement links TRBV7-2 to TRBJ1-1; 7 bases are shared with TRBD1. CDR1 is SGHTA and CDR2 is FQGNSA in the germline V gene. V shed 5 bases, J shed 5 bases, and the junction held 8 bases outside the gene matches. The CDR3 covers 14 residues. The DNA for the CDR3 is TGTGCCAGCAGCCCGGACAGGTTTCGGACTGAAGCTTTCTTT. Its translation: CASSPDRFRTEAFF.

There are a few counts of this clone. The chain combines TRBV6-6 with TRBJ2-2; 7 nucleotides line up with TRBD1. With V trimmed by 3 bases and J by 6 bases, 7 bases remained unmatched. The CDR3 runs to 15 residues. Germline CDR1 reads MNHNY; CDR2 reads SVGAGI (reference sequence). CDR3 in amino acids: CASSYGDSQAGELFF. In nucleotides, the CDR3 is TGTGCCAGCAGTTATGGGGACAGCCAGGCCGGGGAGCTGTTTTTT.

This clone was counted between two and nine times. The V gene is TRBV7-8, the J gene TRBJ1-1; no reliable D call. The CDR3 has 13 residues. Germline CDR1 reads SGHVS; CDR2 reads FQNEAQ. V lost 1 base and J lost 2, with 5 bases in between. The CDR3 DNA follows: TGTGCCAGCAGCTTAGACAGTAACACTGAAGCTTTCTTT. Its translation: CASSLDSNTEAFF.

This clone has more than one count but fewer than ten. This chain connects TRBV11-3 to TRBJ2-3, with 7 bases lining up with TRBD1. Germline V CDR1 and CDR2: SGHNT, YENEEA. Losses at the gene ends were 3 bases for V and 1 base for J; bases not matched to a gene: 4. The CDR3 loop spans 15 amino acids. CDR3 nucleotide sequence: TGTGCCAGCAGCTTGGGACAGCAGGGCACAGATACGCAGTATTTT. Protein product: CASSLGQQGTDTQYF.

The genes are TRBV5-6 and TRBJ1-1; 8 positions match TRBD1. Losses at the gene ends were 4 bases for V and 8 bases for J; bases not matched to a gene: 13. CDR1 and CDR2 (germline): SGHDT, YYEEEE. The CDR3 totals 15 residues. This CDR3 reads CASSGRQGTQPEAFF. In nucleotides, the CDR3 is TGTGCCAGCAGCGGTCGACAGGGGACTCAACCAGAAGCTTTCTTT.

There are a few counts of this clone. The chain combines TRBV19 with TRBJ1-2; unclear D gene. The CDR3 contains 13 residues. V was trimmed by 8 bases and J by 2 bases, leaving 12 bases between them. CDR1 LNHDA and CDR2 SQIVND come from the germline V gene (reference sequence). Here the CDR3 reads CASGELGNYGYTF. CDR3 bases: TGTGCCAGTGGGGAGTTGGGAAACTATGGCTACACCTTC.

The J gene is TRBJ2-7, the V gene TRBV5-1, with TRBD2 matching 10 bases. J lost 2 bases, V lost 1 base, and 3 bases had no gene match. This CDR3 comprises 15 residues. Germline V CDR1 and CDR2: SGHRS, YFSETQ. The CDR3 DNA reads TGCGCCAGCAGCTTGCGGACTAGCGGCGCCTACGAGCAGTACTTC. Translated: CASSLRTSGAYEQYF.

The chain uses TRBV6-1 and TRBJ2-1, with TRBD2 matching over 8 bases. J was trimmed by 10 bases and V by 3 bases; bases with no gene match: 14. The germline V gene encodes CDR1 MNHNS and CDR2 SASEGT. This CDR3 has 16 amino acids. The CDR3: CASSDGGGPRRWEQFF. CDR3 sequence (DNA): TGTGCCAGCAGTGACGGCGGGGGGCCGCGGCGATGGGAGCAGTTCTTC.

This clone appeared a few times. CDR3 nucleotides: TGTGCCAGCAGCGTTACAGGGGACCCAGAGACCCAGTACTTC. It translates to CASSVTGDPETQYF. The V call is TRBV2, the J call TRBJ2-5, with 7 bases lining up with TRBD1. Germline values: CDR1 SNHLY, CDR2 FYNNEI. The CDR3 has 14 residues. Trimming removed 6 bases from V and 4 bases from J; junction bases left unmatched: 8.

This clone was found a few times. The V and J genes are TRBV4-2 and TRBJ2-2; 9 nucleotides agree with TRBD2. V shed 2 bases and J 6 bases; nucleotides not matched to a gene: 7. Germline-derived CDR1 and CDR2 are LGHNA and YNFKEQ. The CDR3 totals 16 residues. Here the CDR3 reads CASSQNLAGVAGELFF. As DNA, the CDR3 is TGTGCCAGCAGCCAAAATTTAGCGGGAGTAGCCGGGGAGCTGTTTTTT.

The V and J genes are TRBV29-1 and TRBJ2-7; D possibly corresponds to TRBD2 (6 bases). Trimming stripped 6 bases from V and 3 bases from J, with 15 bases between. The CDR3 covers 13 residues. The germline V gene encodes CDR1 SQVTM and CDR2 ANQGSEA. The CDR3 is CSVVADPLYEQYF. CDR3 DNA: TGCAGCGTGGTAGCGGACCCACTCTACGAGCAGTACTTC.

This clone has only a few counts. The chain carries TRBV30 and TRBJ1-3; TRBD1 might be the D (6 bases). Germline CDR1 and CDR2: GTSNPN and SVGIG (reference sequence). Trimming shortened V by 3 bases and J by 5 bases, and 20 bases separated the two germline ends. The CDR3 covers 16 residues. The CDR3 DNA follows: TGTGCCTGGAGAAGGACAGTCGGGGTTGTTAGAAACACCATATATTTT. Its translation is CAWRRTVGVVRNTIYF. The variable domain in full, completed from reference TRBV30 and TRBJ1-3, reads SQTIHQWPATLVQPVGSPLSLECTVEGTSNPNLYWYRQAAGRGLQLLFYSVGIGQISSEVPQNLSASRPQDRQFILSSKKLLLSDSGFYLCAWRRTVGVVRNTIYFGEGSWLTVV.

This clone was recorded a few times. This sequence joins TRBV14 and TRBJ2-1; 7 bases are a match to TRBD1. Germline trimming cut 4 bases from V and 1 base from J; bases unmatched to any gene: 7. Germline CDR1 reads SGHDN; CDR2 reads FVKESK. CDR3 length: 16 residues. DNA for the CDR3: TGTGCCAGCAGCCGGCAGACAGGGTGGTCCTACAATGAGCAGTTCTTC. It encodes CASSRQTGWSYNEQFF.

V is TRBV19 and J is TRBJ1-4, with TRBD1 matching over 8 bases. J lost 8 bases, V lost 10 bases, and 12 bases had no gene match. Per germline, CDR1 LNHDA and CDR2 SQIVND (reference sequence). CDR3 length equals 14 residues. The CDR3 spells CAIGTGGRSEKLFF. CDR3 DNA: TGTGCCATCGGAACAGGGGGAAGATCGGAAAAACTGTTTTTT.

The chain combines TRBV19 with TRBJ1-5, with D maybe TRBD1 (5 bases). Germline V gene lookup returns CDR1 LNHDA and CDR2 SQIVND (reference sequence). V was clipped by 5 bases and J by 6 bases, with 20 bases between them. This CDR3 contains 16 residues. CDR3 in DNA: TGTGCCAGTAGTCAGGTGGCAGGGACTGGCGTTCAGCCCCAGCATTTT. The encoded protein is CASSQVAGTGVQPQHF.

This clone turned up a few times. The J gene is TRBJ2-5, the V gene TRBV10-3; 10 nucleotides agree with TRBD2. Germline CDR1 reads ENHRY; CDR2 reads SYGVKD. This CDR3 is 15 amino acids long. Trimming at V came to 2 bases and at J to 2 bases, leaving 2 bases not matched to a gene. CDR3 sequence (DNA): TGTGCCATCAGTGAGGGACTAGCGGCTCAAGAGACCCAGTACTTC. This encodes CAISEGLAAQETQYF.

CDR3 in amino acids: CAWSVQVSEQYF. The CDR3 DNA reads TGTGCCTGGAGTGTACAGGTTTCCGAGCAGTACTTC. The V and J genes are TRBV30 and TRBJ2-7; D perhaps matches TRBD1 (5 bases). Trimming removed 0 bases from V and 6 bases from J, with 9 bases in between. CDR1 and CDR2 from the germline V gene are GTSNPN and SVGIG (reference sequence). The CDR3 has 12 amino acids.

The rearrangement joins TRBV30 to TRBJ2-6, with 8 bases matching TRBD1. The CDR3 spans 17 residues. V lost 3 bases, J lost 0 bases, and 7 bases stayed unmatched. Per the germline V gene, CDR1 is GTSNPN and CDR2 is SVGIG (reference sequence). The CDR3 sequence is CAWRRPGTGSGANVLTF. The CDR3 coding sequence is TGTGCCTGGAGACGTCCCGGGACAGGCTCTGGGGCCAACGTCCTGACTTTC.

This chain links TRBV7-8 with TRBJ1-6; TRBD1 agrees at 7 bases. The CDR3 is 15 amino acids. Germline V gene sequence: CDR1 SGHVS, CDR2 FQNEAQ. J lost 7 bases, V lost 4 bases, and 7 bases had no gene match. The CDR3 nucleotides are TGTGCCAGCAGCTCGACAGGGCCACCCAATTCACCCCTCCACTTT. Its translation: CASSSTGPPNSPLHF.

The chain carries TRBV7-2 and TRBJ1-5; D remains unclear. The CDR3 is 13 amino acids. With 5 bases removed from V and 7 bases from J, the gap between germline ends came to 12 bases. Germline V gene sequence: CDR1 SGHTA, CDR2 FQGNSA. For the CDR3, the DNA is TGTGCCAGCAGCGCCCAACATTTCCAGCCCCAGCATTTT. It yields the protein CASSAQHFQPQHF.

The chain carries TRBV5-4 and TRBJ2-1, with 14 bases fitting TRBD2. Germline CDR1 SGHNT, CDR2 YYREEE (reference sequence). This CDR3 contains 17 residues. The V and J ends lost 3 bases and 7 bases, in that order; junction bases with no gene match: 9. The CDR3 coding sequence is TGTGCCAGCAGCTCCGGGACTAGCGGGAGTAGGGGGAATGAGCAGTTCTTC. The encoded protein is CASSSGTSGSRGNEQFF.

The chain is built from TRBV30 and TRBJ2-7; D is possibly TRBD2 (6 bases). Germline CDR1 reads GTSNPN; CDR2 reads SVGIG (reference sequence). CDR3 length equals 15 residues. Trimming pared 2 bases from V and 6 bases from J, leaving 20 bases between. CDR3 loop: CAWSPLGRETFEQYF. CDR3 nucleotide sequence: TGTGCCTGGAGTCCACTCGGGCGGGAAACTTTCGAGCAGTACTTC.